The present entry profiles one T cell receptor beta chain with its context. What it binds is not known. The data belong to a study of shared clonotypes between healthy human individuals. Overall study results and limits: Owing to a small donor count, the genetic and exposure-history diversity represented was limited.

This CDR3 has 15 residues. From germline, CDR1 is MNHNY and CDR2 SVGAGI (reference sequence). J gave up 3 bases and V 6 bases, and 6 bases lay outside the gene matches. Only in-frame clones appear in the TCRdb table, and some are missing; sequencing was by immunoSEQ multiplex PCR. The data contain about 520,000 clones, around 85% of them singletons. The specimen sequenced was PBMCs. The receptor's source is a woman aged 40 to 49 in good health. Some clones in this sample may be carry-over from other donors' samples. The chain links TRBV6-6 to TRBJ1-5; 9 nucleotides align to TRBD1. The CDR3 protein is CASSRDRASNQPQHF. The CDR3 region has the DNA TGTGCCAGCAGCAGGGACAGGGCCTCCAATCAGCCCCAGCATTTT.